These 10 T cell receptor beta chains share one sample of origin, sequenced in a study of T cell repertoires in cytomegalovirus infection (dated by TCRdb to the late 2010s). The sequencer listed for this sample is Illumina HiSeq 1500. The raw public data were reprocessed by TCRdb itself: fastp quality trimming at Q25, MiXCR clonotype calling, in-frame beta chains only. Every entry covers one CDR3 protein and lists the most common genes and DNA from its rows. The sample table contains hundreds of thousands of distinct CDR3 sequences; only one count was recorded for 11% of them. The ten biggest clones cover around 9.6% of the sample. The sample taken for sequencing was PBMCs. These receptors all come from a human donor in good health (CMV status not recorded). Some clones in this sample may be carry-over from other donors' samples.

This clonotype occurred many times. The CDR3 nucleotides read TGTGCCAGCAGCCTACAGGGTGACTCTAGCTACAATGAGCAGTTCTTC. This translates into CASSLQGDSSYNEQFF. The chain links TRBV7-8 to TRBJ2-1; tentatively, D is TRBD1 (6 bases). The germline V gene has CDR1 SGHVS and CDR2 FQNEAQ. The V end lost 5 bases, the J end lost 3 bases, and 17 bases lay between the germline ends. The length of the CDR3 is 16 residues. The full variable domain, with the rest looked up from reference TRBV7-8 and TRBJ2-1, is GAGVSQSPRYKVAKRGQDVALRCDPISGHVSLFWYQQALGQGPEFLTYFQNEAQLDKSGLPSDRFFAERPEGSVSTLKIQRTQQEDSAVYLCASSLQGDSSYNEQFFGPGTRLTVL.

This clonotype came up a few times. The genes are TRBV28 and TRBJ1-3; D is perhaps TRBD1 (5 bases). From germline, CDR1 is MDHEN and CDR2 SYDVKM. Trimming took off 6 bases at V and 2 bases at J, with 17 bases between the two ends. This CDR3 spans 16 amino acids. The CDR3: CASSRTGTSPGNTIYF. Written as DNA, the CDR3 is TGTGCCAGCAGCCGAACGGGGACCTCTCCTGGAAACACCATATATTTT.

This clonotype appeared many times. The chain links TRBV7-6 to TRBJ2-5; D possibly uses TRBD1 or TRBD2 (6 bases each). The CDR3 sequence is 15 residues long. The V end was cut by 5 bases, the J end by 3 bases, with 16 bases between. Germline-derived CDR1 and CDR2 are SGHVS and FNYEAQ. The CDR3 here is CASSGGQGRKETQYF. The CDR3 DNA reads TGTGCCAGCAGCGGGGGGCAGGGACGGAAAGAGACCCAGTACTTC.

V gene TRBV28 combines with J gene TRBJ1-5; D ambiguous. V shed 3 bases and J shed 1 base, with 13 bases lying between them. Germline loops: CDR1 MDHEN, CDR2 SYDVKM. CDR3 length: 16 residues. The CDR3 DNA reads as TGTGCCAGCAGTTTTACGGCCCCTCAAAGCAATCAGCCCCAGCATTTT. It yields the protein CASSFTAPQSNQPQHF.

On this clonotype itself: Compared with germline, one end of the junction differs, possibly owing to a read error. The V gene is TRBV5-1, the J gene TRBJ1-1; D might be TRBD1 (6 bases). The CDR3 spans 14 residues. The germline CDR1 and CDR2 sequences are SGHRS and YFSETQ. CDR3 nucleotides: TGCGCCAGCAGCTCCAGCGGGGGGCGAACTGAAGCTCTCTTT. This sequence encodes CASSSSGGRTEALF.

This clonotype was counted at least ten times. The genes are TRBV7-9 and TRBJ2-5; TRBD1 agrees at 9 bases. This CDR3 has 15 residues. The V segment lost 5 bases and the J segment 2 bases; nucleotides outside the gene matches: 6. Germline assignment: CDR1 SEHNR and CDR2 FQNEAQ (reference sequence). The CDR3 DNA follows: TGTGCCAGCAGCCCCTGGACAGGGGAACAAGAGACCCAGTACTTC. This translates into CASSPWTGEQETQYF.

Ten or more counts support this clonotype. The DNA of the CDR3 is TGTGCCATCAGTGAGCGGCAGCAAGAGACCCAGTACTTC. It yields the protein CAISERQQETQYF. The chain is built from TRBV10-3 and TRBJ2-5; D ambiguous. The CDR3 is 13 amino acids. From germline, CDR1 is ENHRY and CDR2 SYGVKD. Trimming took off 2 bases at V and 2 bases at J, with 6 bases between the two ends.

In this sample, this clonotype turned up many times. The chain uses TRBV19 and TRBJ2-1, with 7 bases identical to TRBD2. With 0 bases clipped from V and 10 bases from J, the junction kept 18 bases outside the gene matches. Germline-derived CDR1 and CDR2 are LNHDA and SQIVND (reference sequence). There are 18 residues in the CDR3. In DNA form, the CDR3 reads TGTGCCAGTAGTATAGAGGGTAGCGGGCGTTTCCTCCACCCCGAGCAGTTCTTC. It translates to CASSIEGSGRFLHPEQFF.

This clonotype appeared many times. V usage is TRBV7-2 and J usage is TRBJ1-4; D is undetermined. The V end lost 10 bases, the J end lost 11 bases, and 14 bases lay between the germline ends. CDR3 length: 11 residues. Germline lookup yields CDR1 SGHTA and CDR2 FQGNSA. The CDR3 coding sequence is TGTGCCACCCTCCTCGACCGGAAACTGTTTTTT. This translates into CATLLDRKLFF.

This clonotype has ten or more counts. As DNA, the CDR3 is TGCAGTGCTAGAGATCCTAGCGGGAGCTCCTACGAGCAGTACTTC. It translates to CSARDPSGSSYEQYF. The chain recombines TRBV20-1 with TRBJ2-7, with TRBD2 identical over 10 bases. CDR3 length: 15 residues. The V gene's germline CDR1 is DFQATT and CDR2 SNEGSKA (reference sequence). Trimming removed 0 bases from V and 0 bases from J; junction bases left unmatched: 2.